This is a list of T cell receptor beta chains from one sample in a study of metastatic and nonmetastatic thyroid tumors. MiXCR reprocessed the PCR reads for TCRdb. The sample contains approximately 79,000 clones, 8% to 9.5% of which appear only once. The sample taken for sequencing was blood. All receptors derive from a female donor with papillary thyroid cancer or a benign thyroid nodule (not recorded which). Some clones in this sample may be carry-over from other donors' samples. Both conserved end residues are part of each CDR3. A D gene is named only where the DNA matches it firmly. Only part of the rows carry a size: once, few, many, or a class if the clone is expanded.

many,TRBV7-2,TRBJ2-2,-,TGTGCCAGCAGCGAGGTGGGGGGGCTGATCGGGGAGCTGTTTTTT,CASSEVGGLIGELFF
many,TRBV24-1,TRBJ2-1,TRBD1,TGTGCCACCTCCGACAGGGGTATGGATGAGCAGTTCTTC,CATSDRGMDEQFF
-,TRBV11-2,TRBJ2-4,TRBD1,TGTGCCAGCACCCCGGGACAGGGGGCATCCAAAAACATTCAGTACTTC,CASTPGQGASKNIQYF
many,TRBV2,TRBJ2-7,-,TGTGCCAGCAACGATGAGCTCCGAACCTACGAGCAGTACTTC,CASNDELRTYEQYF
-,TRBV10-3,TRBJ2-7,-,TGTGCCATCAGTGAGCAGGGCTACGATCATTACTTC,CAISEQGYDHYF
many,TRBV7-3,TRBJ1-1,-,TGTGCCAGCAGCTCCACAGTGAACACTGAAGCTTTCTTT,CASSSTVNTEAFF
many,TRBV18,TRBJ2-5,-,TGTGCCAGCTCACCACCAGGGGAGCGGGAGACCCAGTACTTC,CASSPPGERETQYF
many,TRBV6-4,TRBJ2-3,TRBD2,TGTGCCAGCAGTGATGGAGCGGGGGGGGATACGCAGTATTTT,CASSDGAGGDTQYF
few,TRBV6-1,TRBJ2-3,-,TGTGCCAGCAGATTTCGGCTGCGGTATAGCACAGATACGCAGTATTTT,CASRFRLRYSTDTQYF
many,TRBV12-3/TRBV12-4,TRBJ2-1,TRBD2,TGTGCCAGCAGTTTAGCGACTAGCGGGGGGGATGAGCAGTTCTTC,CASSLATSGGDEQFF
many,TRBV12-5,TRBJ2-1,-,TGTGCTAGTGGTTTGGTAGGGGTAGGGATATACAATGAGCAGTTCTTC,CASGLVGVGIYNEQFF
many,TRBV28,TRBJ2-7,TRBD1,TGTGCCAGCAGTACAACAGGGGGCAGGTACGAGCAGTACTTC,CASSTTGGRYEQYF
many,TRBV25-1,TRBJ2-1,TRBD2,TGTGCCAGCAGTGGCGCATCATGGGCTAGCGGATTCTACAATGAGCAGTTCTTC,CASSGASWASGFYNEQFF
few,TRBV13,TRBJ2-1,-,TGTGCCAGCAGCTTAGGTGGGGGGGCCGCCTACAATGAGCAGTTCTTC,CASSLGGGAAYNEQFF
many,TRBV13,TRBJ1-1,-,TGTGCCAGCAGCTTGGGCCCTACAGATAAAGCTTTCTTT,CASSLGPTDKAFF
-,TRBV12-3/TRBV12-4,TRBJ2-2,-,TGTGCCAGCAGCCTAGGGGGGTGGGAGCGGGAGCTGTTTTTT,CASSLGGWERELFF
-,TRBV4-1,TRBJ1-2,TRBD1,TGCGCCAGCAGCCAAGATTCCAGGGGGCGAGCCTACACCTTC,CASSQDSRGRAYTF
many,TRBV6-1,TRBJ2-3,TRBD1,TGTGCCAGCAGTGAAGGGACAGGGCACACAGATACGCAGTATTTT,CASSEGTGHTDTQYF
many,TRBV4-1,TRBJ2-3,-,TGCGCCAGCAGCCCAACCGCCGAGGGGGGGCCAGATACGCAGTATTTT,CASSPTAEGGPDTQYF
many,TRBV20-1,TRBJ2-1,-,TGCAGTGCTAGAGACCCAGGTACCCCGGATCACAATGAGCAGTTCTTC,CSARDPGTPDHNEQFF
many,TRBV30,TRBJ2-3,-,TGTGCCTGGAGTGTACATCAGCCCCCGTCTACGCAGTATTTT,CAWSVHQPPSTQYF
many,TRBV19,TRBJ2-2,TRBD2,TGTGCCAGTAGTGGTTTAGCGGGGGGACCCACCCGTGGAGGGGAGCTGTTTTTT,CASSGLAGGPTRGGELFF